This TCR beta chain was sequenced during a study of early T cells in non-severe SARS-CoV-2 infection. Turning to the study itself: From unsorted whole blood, bulk RNA was sequenced, and the chains remained unpaired. Study results and caveats: Lookups in VDJdb leaned toward anti-spike CD8 responses and missed private and CD4 specificities.

With regard to this clonotype: As yet, its antigen is unknown.

The TCR library protocol attached unique molecular identifiers to the individual cDNA molecules. TCRdb re-called the 5' RACE reads through MiXCR, storing one row per CDR3 protein. The sample holds about 50,000 distinct CDR3 sequences, roughly 11% seen once. V was trimmed by 3 bases and J by 14 bases, leaving 14 bases between them. Germline V gene data show CDR1 as SEHNR and CDR2 as FQNEAQ (reference sequence). CDR3 length equals 13 residues. This rearrangement joins TRBV7-9 to TRBJ1-6; tentatively, D is TRBD1 (5 bases). The clonotype originates from an adult who was a healthcare worker with PCR-confirmed SARS-CoV-2 infection or an uninfected control (not recorded which). The sample comprised whole blood. CDR3 sequence: CASSFGDVRTLHF. CDR3 nucleotides: TGTGCCAGCAGCTTTGGGGACGTCAGGACCCTCCACTTT.